This entry is about one T cell receptor (beta chain). Other nucleotide sequences from this sample produce the same CDR3. The data were taken from a study of blood T cell repertoires in COVID-19. Assay: immunoSEQ multiplex PCR; the TCRdb copy retains only in-frame clones and omits some. The profile shows roughly 230,000 clones, over 75% of them singletons. Germline V lookup: CDR1 MNHEY, CDR2 SMNVEV (reference sequence). The CDR3 sequence is 14 residues long. Trimming took 5 bases from V and 3 from J, leaving 11 bases between them. The sequenced sample consisted of PBMCs or T cells enriched from blood (not recorded which). This chain connects TRBV27 to TRBJ1-5, with a tentative D call TRBD1 (5 bases). This receptor was obtained from an older woman who had recovered from COVID-19. The CDR3 coding sequence is TGTGCCAGCAGTCTGCAGGGACTCAATCAGCCCCAGCATTTT. Its translation is CASSLQGLNQPQHF.